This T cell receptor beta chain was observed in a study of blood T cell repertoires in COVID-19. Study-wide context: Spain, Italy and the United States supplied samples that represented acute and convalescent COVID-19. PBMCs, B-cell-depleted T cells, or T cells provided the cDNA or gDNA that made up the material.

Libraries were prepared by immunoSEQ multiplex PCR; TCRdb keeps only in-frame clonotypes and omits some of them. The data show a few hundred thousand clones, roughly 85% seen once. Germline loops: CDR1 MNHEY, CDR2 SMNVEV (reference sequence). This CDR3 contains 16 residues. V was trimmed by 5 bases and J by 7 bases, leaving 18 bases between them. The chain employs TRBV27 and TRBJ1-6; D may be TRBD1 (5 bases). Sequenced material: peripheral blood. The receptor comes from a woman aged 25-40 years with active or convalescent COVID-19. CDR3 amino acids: CASSPAGLSGNSPLHF. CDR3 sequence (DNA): TGTGCCAGCAGTCCGGCAGGGCTTTCTGGAAATTCACCCCTCCACTTT.